This TCR beta chain was profiled in a study of blood T cell repertoires in COVID-19. Study details: COVID-19 samples from acute and convalescent phases originated in the United States, Italy and Spain. T cells, B-cell-depleted T cells, or PBMCs supplied cDNA or gDNA.

The V segment lost 4 bases and the J segment 4 bases; nucleotides outside the gene matches: 12. The germline gives CDR1 SQVTM, CDR2 ANQGSEA. CDR3 length equals 15 residues. The table came from immunoSEQ multiplex PCR; TCRdb's copy has only in-frame clones and leaves some out. This table has 20,000 to 25,000 clones, around 88% appearing once. The TCR originated in a human donor with active COVID-19. The donor label of this sample is uncertain. The chain joins TRBV29-1 to TRBJ2-7, with 8 bases matching TRBD1. Sequencing input: peripheral blood. CDR3 region: CSVALADRGVYEQYF. The CDR3 coding sequence is TGCAGCGTTGCCCTCGCCGACAGGGGAGTATACGAGCAGTACTTC.